The 10 T cell receptor beta chains listed next were all sequenced from one sample in a study of cytomegalovirus exposure and HLA in healthy donors. Assay: immunoSEQ multiplex PCR; the TCRdb copy retains only in-frame clones and omits some. The sample carries 250,000 to 350,000 clones, about nine tenths recorded once. The material sequenced was PBMCs. These TCRs come from a woman in her late teens or twenties in good health and CMV-seronegative.

The rearrangement links TRBV7-2 to TRBJ2-1; D unclear. Trimming cost V 4 bases and J 6 bases, with 13 bases left between them. Germline V gene data show CDR1 as SGHTA and CDR2 as FQGNSA. The CDR3 has 14 residues. This CDR3 is CASSSRVGPNEQFF. The DNA for the CDR3 is TGTGCCAGCAGCTCAAGAGTCGGTCCCAATGAGCAGTTCTTC.

This clone showed up just a few times. The V and J genes are TRBV5-4 and TRBJ2-7; the D gene is possibly TRBD1 (6 bases). The CDR3 runs to 12 residues. Per the germline V gene, CDR1 is SGHNT and CDR2 is YYREEE (reference sequence). V lost 3 bases and J lost 5, with 9 bases in between. The CDR3 protein is CASSWDNHEQYF. CDR3 nucleotides: TGTGCCAGCAGCTGGGACAACCACGAGCAGTACTTC.

V usage is TRBV7-2 and J usage is TRBJ2-7, with TRBD1 identical over 9 bases. Germline V gene data show CDR1 as SGHTA and CDR2 as FQGNSA. The V gene end was trimmed by 5 bases and the J gene end by 0 bases; junction bases not matched to a gene: 5. The CDR3 is 15 amino acids. This CDR3 is CASSPQGQGSYEQYF. The CDR3, as DNA: TGTGCCAGCAGCCCACAGGGACAGGGCTCCTACGAGCAGTACTTC.

V and J are TRBV19 and TRBJ2-1; 7 bases align to TRBD2. Per germline, CDR1 LNHDA and CDR2 SQIVND (reference sequence). The CDR3 covers 15 residues. Losses at the gene ends were 2 bases for V and 3 bases for J; bases not matched to a gene: 4. The CDR3 DNA reads as TGTGCCAGTAGTATATCCGCTAGCGGCTACAATGAGCAGTTCTTC. Its protein product is CASSISASGYNEQFF.

The J gene is TRBJ2-4, the V gene TRBV6-5, with 9 bases fitting TRBD1. The V gene end was trimmed by 6 bases and the J gene end by 5 bases; junction bases not matched to a gene: 5. The CDR3 sequence is 14 residues long. The germline gives CDR1 MNHEY, CDR2 SVGAGI. CDR3: CASRRQGVENIQYF. The CDR3, as DNA: TGTGCCAGCAGACGACAGGGGGTCGAAAACATTCAGTACTTC.

This rearrangement joins TRBV7-8 to TRBJ2-7; 9 bases fit TRBD2. CDR3 size: 17 residues. Trimming cost V 1 base and J 4 bases; bases outside gene matches: 11. Germline V lookup: CDR1 SGHVS, CDR2 FQNEAQ. The CDR3, as DNA: TGTGCCAGCAGCTTAGGGCGCGCTAGCGGGATGCTGTACGAGCAGTACTTC. Protein product: CASSLGRASGMLYEQYF. Supplemented by reference TRBV7-8 and TRBJ2-7, the full variable domain reads GAGVSQSPRYKVAKRGQDVALRCDPISGHVSLFWYQQALGQGPEFLTYFQNEAQLDKSGLPSDRFFAERPEGSVSTLKIQRTQQEDSAVYLCASSLGRASGMLYEQYFGPGTRLTVT.

The chain links TRBV7-3 to TRBJ2-1, with 9 bases matching TRBD2. The CDR3 is 16 residues long. Trimming at V came to 5 bases and at J to 4 bases, leaving 9 bases not matched to a gene. CDR1 is SGHTA, CDR2 FQGTGA, per germline. CDR3 sequence: CASSPISGSAYNEQFF. The CDR3 bases are TGTGCCAGCAGCCCGATTAGCGGGAGTGCTTACAATGAGCAGTTCTTC.

Regarding this clone: One base away lies a much larger clone, so this may be a sequencing read error. Other DNA variants within this sample encode the same CDR3. The chain employs TRBV6-5 and TRBJ1-2, with 8 bases fitting TRBD1. The V gene end was trimmed by 6 bases and the J gene end by 0 bases; junction bases not matched to a gene: 3. The CDR3 runs 14 residues. Germline V gene sequence: CDR1 MNHEY, CDR2 SVGAGI. CDR3 sequence reads: CASRRDRTNYGYTF. In nucleotides, the CDR3 is TGTGCCAGCAGGCGGGACAGGACTAACTATGGCTACACCTTC.

The V gene is TRBV9, the J gene TRBJ1-4; D is uncertain. This CDR3 has 15 residues. The germline CDR1 and CDR2 sequences are SGDLS and YYNGEE. Trimming left V 4 bases short and J 0 bases short, with 10 bases between. Here the CDR3 reads CASSRSLATNEKLFF. For the CDR3, the DNA is TGTGCCAGCAGCAGGAGCCTCGCAACTAATGAAAAACTGTTTTTT.

This rearrangement joins TRBV4-3 to TRBJ2-2; the match to TRBD1 covers 9 bases. Looked up from germline, CDR1 is LGHNA and CDR2 is YSLEER. The CDR3 consists of 19 residues. V dropped 4 bases and J dropped 5; count of bases not matched to a gene: 17. CDR3 in amino acids: CASSPDRGLTSDWTGELFF. The CDR3 DNA follows: TGCGCCAGCAGCCCGGACAGGGGACTAACTAGCGATTGGACCGGGGAGCTGTTTTTT.